The 3 T cell receptor beta chains below come from one sample, sequenced in a study of cytomegalovirus exposure and HLA in healthy donors. Both 60 Vbeta primers and 13 Jbeta primers went into the PCR. Profiling relied on immunoSEQ multiplex PCR, and the TCRdb table lists in-frame clones only, not all of them. The table shows 250,000 to 350,000 clones, with 70% to 90% occurring only once. The sample taken for sequencing was PBMCs. Receptors were obtained from a woman in her late teens or twenties in good health and CMV-seronegative.

Only one count was recorded for this clone. The chain uses TRBV7-9 and TRBJ2-7; maybe TRBD2 (7 bases). The CDR3 is made up of 14 amino acids. Germline V gene lookup returns CDR1 SEHNR and CDR2 FQNEAQ (reference sequence). Deletions cut 3 bases from V and 5 bases from J, with 14 bases between. The CDR3 region has the DNA TGTGCCAGCAGCTTCGCAGGGGAGGGCGACGAGCAGTACTTC. Translation: CASSFAGEGDEQYF.

The chain recombines TRBV9 with TRBJ2-7; the match to TRBD2 covers 9 bases. Germline V gene data show CDR1 as SGDLS and CDR2 as YYNGEE. This CDR3 has 15 amino acids. Germline trimming cut 2 bases from V and 0 bases from J; bases unmatched to any gene: 3. For the CDR3, the DNA is TGTGCCAGCAGCGTGGGGGGACTAGCCTCCTACGAGCAGTACTTC. This encodes CASSVGGLASYEQYF. Variable domain in full (rest from reference TRBV9 and TRBJ2-7): DSGVTQTPKHLITATGQRVTLRCSPRSGDLSVYWYQQSLDQGLQFLIQYYNGEERAKGNILERFSAQQFPDLHSELNLSSLELGDSALYFCASSVGGLASYEQYFGPGTRLTVT.

This clone was recorded a few times. The chain links TRBV30 to TRBJ2-7; tentatively, D is TRBD1 (6 bases). The CDR3 has 15 amino acids. Germline-derived CDR1 and CDR2 are GTSNPN and SVGIG (reference sequence). V lost 3 bases and J lost 0, with 15 bases in between. The CDR3 sequence is CAWSTKDRISYEQYF. The DNA of the CDR3 is TGTGCCTGGAGCACCAAAGACAGGATCTCCTACGAGCAGTACTTC.